A single sample is the source of the 18 T cell receptor beta chains below, sequenced in a study of beta chain features in type 1 diabetes. Every bit of the isolated RNA underwent reverse transcription, so sequencing read expressed TCRB transcripts. The assay was immunoSEQ multiplex PCR, and TCRdb's table has in-frame clones only and misses some. The table records 240,000 or so clones, over 11% of them present only once. These TCRs' antigens remain unknown. Points from the study as a whole: For Type 1 diabetes patients, all four CD4+ subsets carried TCRB CDR3s that were moderately but significantly shorter.

Sequenced: naive CD4+ T cells from blood. The receptor source for this set is a young man with type 1 diabetes.

At least ten counts were recorded for this clone. This chain links TRBV10-3 with TRBJ2-1; D is possibly TRBD1 (6 bases). The CDR3 has 12 residues. Trimming cost V 2 bases and J 10 bases, with 9 bases left between them. Germline loops: CDR1 ENHRY, CDR2 SYGVKD. The CDR3 nucleotides read TGTGCCATCAGTGAGCACAGGGACGAGCAGTTCTTC. It translates to CAISEHRDEQFF.

This clone has a handful of counts. CDR3 sequence: CASSLLSLTGRRANTDTQYF. The CDR3 DNA sequence: TGTGCCAGCAGCTTACTCTCCCTTACTGGGCGACGTGCAAACACAGATACGCAGTATTTT. The V and J genes are TRBV13 and TRBJ2-3; D call uncertain. CDR1 and CDR2 (germline): PRHDT, FYEKMQ (reference sequence). This CDR3 has 20 amino acids. V shed 2 bases and J shed 2 bases, with 26 bases lying between them.

This clone has just a few counts. J is TRBJ2-3 and V is TRBV7-2; the match to TRBD2 covers 13 bases. CDR1 is SGHTA and CDR2 is FQGNSA in the germline V gene. The V gene end was trimmed by 5 bases and the J gene end by 0 bases; junction bases not matched to a gene: 2. The CDR3 contains 16 residues. The DNA for the CDR3 is TGTGCCAGCAGCCTGACTAGCGGGGGGAGCACAGATACGCAGTATTTT. It is translated as CASSLTSGGSTDTQYF.

The chain couples TRBV18 to TRBJ1-4; D is undetermined. Germline V gene sequence: CDR1 KGHSH, CDR2 LQKENI. The V end lost 1 base, the J end lost 5 bases, and 11 bases lay between the germline ends. The CDR3 consists of 15 residues. Here the CDR3 reads CASSPQSGRNEKLFF. CDR3 nucleotides: TGTGCCAGCTCACCACAATCCGGGAGAAATGAAAAACTGTTTTTT.

A few counts support this clone. The chain carries TRBV5-1 and TRBJ2-3, with TRBD1 matching 10 bases. The CDR3 spans 15 residues. V lost 4 bases, J lost 4 bases, and 6 bases stayed unmatched. Germline CDR1 is SGHRS and CDR2 is YFSETQ. The CDR3 loop is CASSPRDRGADTQYF. DNA of the CDR3: TGCGCCAGCAGCCCCCGGGACAGGGGTGCAGATACGCAGTATTTT.

The chain carries TRBV29-1 and TRBJ2-5, with 7 bases that match TRBD2. This CDR3 spans 15 amino acids. V was clipped by 8 bases and J by 3 bases; unmatched bases: 15. Germline V gene data show CDR1 as SQVTM and CDR2 as ANQGSEA. The CDR3 region is CSFGGGPFSKETQYF. CDR3 nucleotides: TGCAGCTTTGGGGGGGGACCATTTTCCAAAGAGACCCAGTACTTC.

As DNA, the CDR3 is TGTGCCAGCAGCTCACAGGGGGCCGGGGAGCTGTTTTTT. It yields the protein CASSSQGAGELFF. V is TRBV6-4 and J is TRBJ2-2; 8 bases agree with TRBD1. Losses at the gene ends were 6 bases for V and 6 bases for J; bases not matched to a gene: 3. CDR1 and CDR2 (germline): MRHNA, SNTAGT. The CDR3 loop spans 13 amino acids.

This clone was recorded a few times. The rearrangement links TRBV6-6 to TRBJ1-1; TRBD1 matches 8 bases. The CDR3 covers 13 residues. Germline CDR1 and CDR2: MNHNY and SVGAGI (reference sequence). Unmatched junction bases numbered 6, after V lost 6 bases and J lost 6 bases. Written as DNA, the CDR3 is TGTGCCAGCAGCCAGGGACAGGTTCCTGAAGCTTTCTTT. It yields the protein CASSQGQVPEAFF.

The table lists this clone with a count of one. V is TRBV30 and J is TRBJ1-1; D call uncertain. The CDR3 totals 13 residues. Germline CDR1 GTSNPN, CDR2 SVGIG (reference sequence). V shed 0 bases and J shed 8 bases, with 13 bases lying between them. Here the CDR3 DNA reads TGTGCCTGGAGTGTATCGGGGTCGGGGGAAGCTTTCTTT. Its protein product is CAWSVSGSGEAFF.

In this sample, this clone turned up a few times. The CDR3 sequence: CASRGTSARETQYF. The DNA of the CDR3 is TGTGCCAGCAGGGGCACCTCAGCCCGGGAGACCCAGTACTTC. The rearrangement links TRBV6-4 to TRBJ2-5; D not resolved. The CDR3 covers 14 residues. Germline V gene data show CDR1 as MRHNA and CDR2 as SNTAGT. V was cut by 6 bases and J by 5 bases, with 16 bases left in between.

The chain combines TRBV6-1 with TRBJ2-7; D perhaps matches TRBD2 (6 bases). V lost 8 bases to trimming and J lost 5 bases, with 16 bases between them. Per the germline V gene, CDR1 is MNHNS and CDR2 is SASEGT. This CDR3 contains 13 residues. Written as DNA, the CDR3 is TGTGCCAGCGGCGGGATGTTGCTTGACGAGCAGTACTTC. This translates into CASGGMLLDEQYF.

This sequence joins TRBV20-1 and TRBJ1-1; 8 bases fit TRBD1. The CDR3 is made up of 11 amino acids. Germline loops: CDR1 DFQATT, CDR2 SNEGSKA (reference sequence). V lost 6 bases and J lost 11; bases outside the gene matches: 8. CDR3 sequence (DNA): TGCAGTGCGTTACAGGGGGGCGAGGCTTTCTTT. It codes for CSALQGGEAFF.

Turning to this clone: Other DNA sequences within the sample encode an identical CDR3. The CDR3 protein is CASTRSGNTIYF. In nucleotides, the CDR3 is TGTGCCAGCACCAGATCTGGAAACACCATATATTTT. This rearrangement joins TRBV2 to TRBJ1-3, with D uncertain. Between the trimmed V and J ends, which lost 7 bases and 1 base, there was a span of 5 bases. Per germline, CDR1 SNHLY and CDR2 FYNNEI. This CDR3 has 12 residues.

This clone was seen more than once but under ten times. The gene calls are TRBV4-1 and TRBJ1-2; the D gene is possibly TRBD1 (5 bases). Germline loops: CDR1 MGHRA, CDR2 YSYEKL. This CDR3 contains 13 residues. Trimming cost V 1 base and J 7 bases, with 10 bases left between them. This chain's CDR3 is CASSQVETAGYTF. CDR3 sequence (DNA): TGCGCCAGCAGCCAAGTAGAGACAGCTGGCTACACCTTC.

This clone was recorded a few times. This chain uses TRBV6-1 with TRBJ2-3; D is uncertain. CDR3 length: 13 amino acids. V lost 4 bases, J lost 3 bases, and 8 bases lay in between. CDR1 and CDR2 from the germline V gene are MNHNS and SASEGT. CDR3 residues: CASSVRNTDTQYF. In nucleotides, the CDR3 is TGTGCCAGCAGTGTGCGGAATACAGATACGCAGTATTTT.

This clone came up a few times. Different DNA sequences within this sample yield the same CDR3. The chain combines TRBV29-1 with TRBJ1-1; TRBD1 might be the D (5 bases). The length of the CDR3 is 12 residues. V was clipped by 4 bases and J by 4 bases, with 10 bases between them. The germline V gene has CDR1 SQVTM and CDR2 ANQGSEA. In nucleotides, the CDR3 is TGCAGCGTTGCAGGGCGTGGCACTGAAGCTTTCTTT. Translation: CSVAGRGTEAFF.

The rearrangement links TRBV5-1 to TRBJ1-4, with 9 bases aligning to TRBD1. J lost 5 bases, V lost 6 bases, and 2 bases had no gene match. The V gene's germline CDR1 is SGHRS and CDR2 YFSETQ. CDR3 length equals 13 residues. The CDR3 sequence: CASTGQGNEKLFF. As DNA, the CDR3 is TGCGCCAGCACGGGACAGGGCAATGAAAAACTGTTTTTT.

This clone was observed a handful of times. The rearrangement joins TRBV25-1 to TRBJ2-5, with D unclear. CDR3 length: 14 amino acids. The ends were cut back, 1 base at V and 1 base at J, with 7 bases in the middle. Looked up from germline, CDR1 is MGHDK and CDR2 is SYGVNS. In DNA, the CDR3 is TGTGCCAGCAGTGAATCGAGCCTCCAAGAGACCCAGTACTTC. It codes for CASSESSLQETQYF.